What follows are 25 T cell receptor beta chains derived from one specimen sequenced in a study of shared clonotypes between healthy human individuals. TCRdb's table, derived via immunoSEQ multiplex PCR, lists solely in-frame clones and lacks some. The table records about 610,000 clones, around 96% of them present only once. Naive-designated CD8 cells lacked CD45RO, were positively enriched for CCR7, and omitted terminally differentiated effector memory CD45RA+ cells. Sequencing was performed on naive CD8+ T cells sorted from blood. These receptor sequences come from a woman in her 30s in good health.

CDR3 region: CASSLDGEQFF. In DNA form, the CDR3 reads TGTGCCAGCAGTTTAGACGGTGAGCAGTTCTTC. V gene TRBV28 combines with J gene TRBJ2-1; D unresolved. This CDR3 is built from 11 residues. Trimming pared 2 bases from V and 9 bases from J, leaving 5 bases between. Germline V gene sequence: CDR1 MDHEN, CDR2 SYDVKM.

The chain employs TRBV27 and TRBJ2-3; D perhaps matches TRBD2 (6 bases). Trimming stripped 6 bases from V and 11 bases from J, with 18 bases between. This CDR3 contains 13 residues. The germline gives CDR1 MNHEY, CDR2 SMNVEV (reference sequence). The CDR3 here is CASREGGPRKQYF. The CDR3 DNA reads TGTGCCAGCAGAGAGGGAGGTCCCCGTAAGCAGTATTTT.

The chain couples TRBV7-9 to TRBJ2-1, with D uncertain. The ends were cut back, 3 bases at V and 8 bases at J, with 17 bases in the middle. The CDR3 consists of 15 residues. Germline CDR1 SEHNR, CDR2 FQNEAQ (reference sequence). In DNA form, the CDR3 reads TGTGCCAGCAGCTTCGGCCCGATTGGCTCCGATGAGCAGTTCTTC. This encodes CASSFGPIGSDEQFF.

The genes are TRBV11-2 and TRBJ2-7; D call uncertain. This CDR3 has 13 amino acids. CDR1 is SGHAT, CDR2 FQNNGV, per germline. V was clipped by 4 bases and J by 4 bases, with 11 bases between them. The CDR3 loop reads CASSSLLVYEQYF. The DNA for the CDR3 is TGTGCCAGCAGCTCTCTACTCGTATACGAGCAGTACTTC.

The V gene is TRBV7-6, the J gene TRBJ2-2; 9 bases match TRBD2. The CDR3 spans 17 residues. CDR1 is SGHVS, CDR2 FNYEAQ, per germline. V dropped 5 bases and J dropped 4; count of bases not matched to a gene: 11. CDR3 in amino acids: CASSPMTSGGTTGELFF. The CDR3 nucleotides read TGTGCCAGCAGCCCCATGACTAGCGGAGGTACCACCGGGGAGCTGTTTTTT.

The chain couples TRBV5-4 to TRBJ2-1, with 8 bases matching TRBD2. Germline-derived CDR1 and CDR2 are SGHNT and YYREEE (reference sequence). CDR3 length: 17 residues. The V segment lost 4 bases and the J segment 0 bases; nucleotides outside the gene matches: 9. DNA of the CDR3: TGTGCCAGCAGCGGGTATAGCGGGATAAGCTCCTACAATGAGCAGTTCTTC. It specifies CASSGYSGISSYNEQFF.

This sequence joins TRBV2 and TRBJ1-2, with D possibly TRBD1 on 6 matching bases. Germline lookup yields CDR1 SNHLY and CDR2 FYNNEI. Between the trimmed V and J ends, which lost 5 bases and 6 bases, there was a span of 13 bases. The CDR3 runs 13 residues. In nucleotides, the CDR3 is TGTGCCAGCAGTCGACAGGCGAGGGATGGCTACACCTTC. Amino acids: CASSRQARDGYTF.

The V and J genes are TRBV7-9 and TRBJ2-3; perhaps TRBD1 as D (6 bases). CDR1 and CDR2 from the germline V gene are SEHNR and FQNEAQ (reference sequence). Trimming took 6 bases from V and 3 from J, leaving 25 bases between them. The CDR3 extends over 18 amino acids. This CDR3 reads CASRAHFRQARETDTQYF. The CDR3 coding sequence is TGTGCCAGCAGGGCGCATTTTCGACAGGCCCGAGAAACAGATACGCAGTATTTT.

The rearrangement joins TRBV10-1 to TRBJ2-1; a possible D gene is TRBD1 (5 bases). Germline V CDR1 and CDR2: WNHNN, SYGVQD (reference sequence). Between the trimmed V and J ends, which lost 1 base and 9 bases, there was a span of 13 bases. This CDR3 spans 14 amino acids. In DNA, the CDR3 is TGCGCCAGCAGTGAGTGTACCAGACAGTGTGAGCAGTTCTTC. Its translation: CASSECTRQCEQFF.

The V call is TRBV11-2, the J call TRBJ2-1, with 14 bases identical to TRBD2. This CDR3 contains 16 residues. CDR1 and CDR2 (germline): SGHAT, FQNNGV. Trimming took 10 bases from V and 7 from J; bases not matched to a gene: 12. CDR3 sequence reads: CATAGLAGVSSNEQFF. DNA of the CDR3: TGTGCCACCGCGGGACTAGCGGGAGTTTCTTCGAATGAGCAGTTCTTC.

The V and J genes are TRBV11-2 and TRBJ2-7, with D tentatively TRBD2 (6 bases). Trimming shortened V by 1 base and J by 3 bases, and 19 bases separated the two germline ends. CDR3 size: 17 residues. Looked up from germline, CDR1 is SGHAT and CDR2 is FQNNGV. CDR3 protein: CASSLGGVAGQGYEQYF. Written as DNA, the CDR3 is TGTGCCAGCAGCTTAGGGGGGGTCGCGGGCCAGGGCTACGAGCAGTACTTC.

Of note for this clone: This same CDR3 is encoded by further DNA sequences in the sample. The chain employs TRBV5-4 and TRBJ2-5; D gene unclear. Trimming removed 0 bases from V and 5 bases from J, with 8 bases in between. Germline CDR1 and CDR2: SGHNT and YYREEE (reference sequence). The CDR3 extends over 13 amino acids. The CDR3 bases are TGTGCCAGCAGCTTGGAGGCCGCGGAGACCCAGTACTTC. Its protein is CASSLEAAETQYF. The full variable domain, with the rest looked up from reference TRBV5-4 and TRBJ2-5, is ETGVTQSPTHLIKTRGQQVTLRCSSQSGHNTVSWYQQALGQGPQFIFQYYREEENGRGNFPPRFSGLQFPNYSSELNVNALELDDSALYLCASSLEAAETQYFGPGTRLLVL.

The chain recombines TRBV27 with TRBJ1-2; TRBD1 might be the D (5 bases). Trimming removed 3 bases at V and 5 bases at J, with 13 bases between. From germline, CDR1 is MNHEY and CDR2 SMNVEV (reference sequence). This CDR3 spans 14 amino acids. This CDR3 is CASSFRASQYGYTF. CDR3 bases: TGTGCCAGCAGTTTCAGGGCAAGTCAGTATGGCTACACCTTC.

Concerning this clone: The identical CDR3 is also encoded by other nucleotide sequences in the sample. The chain links TRBV6-5 to TRBJ2-2; D tentatively reads TRBD1 or TRBD2 (5 bases each). V was shortened by 0 bases and J by 1 base, with 6 bases between the two germline ends. Germline V gene sequence: CDR1 MNHEY, CDR2 SVGAGI. The CDR3 extends over 15 amino acids. CDR3: CASSYSGENTGELFF. The DNA of the CDR3 is TGTGCCAGCAGTTACTCGGGGGAGAACACCGGGGAGCTGTTTTTT.

The chain has TRBV27 and TRBJ2-2; no clear D. The CDR3 contains 14 residues. The V gene's germline CDR1 is MNHEY and CDR2 SMNVEV (reference sequence). Trimming pared 3 bases from V and 0 bases from J, leaving 5 bases between. Written as DNA, the CDR3 is TGTGCCAGCAGTTTCTGGACGAACACCGGGGAGCTGTTTTTT. Encoded protein: CASSFWTNTGELFF.

V gene TRBV28 combines with J gene TRBJ2-5, with D tentatively TRBD2 (6 bases). Trimming cost V 3 bases and J 2 bases, with 7 bases left between them. There are 13 residues in the CDR3. From germline, CDR1 is MDHEN and CDR2 SYDVKM. For the CDR3, the DNA is TGTGCCAGCAGTTTGCGGGAACAAGAGACCCAGTACTTC. Translated: CASSLREQETQYF.

The chain has TRBV27 and TRBJ1-2; 10 bases match TRBD1. Germline CDR1 MNHEY, CDR2 SMNVEV (reference sequence). With 4 bases clipped from V and 8 bases from J, the junction kept 4 bases outside the gene matches. This CDR3 has 13 amino acids. The CDR3 sequence is CASSSGTGEGYTF. In nucleotides, the CDR3 is TGTGCCAGCAGTTCCGGGACAGGGGAGGGCTACACCTTC.

CDR3 sequence (DNA): TGTGCCTCGGCGGGCCCAACCTACGAGCAGTACTTC. Translating gives CASAGPTYEQYF. J is TRBJ2-7 and V is TRBV6-5; a possible D gene is TRBD2 (5 bases). Germline lookup yields CDR1 MNHEY and CDR2 SVGAGI. Trimming pared 11 bases from V and 2 bases from J, leaving 13 bases between. The CDR3 loop spans 12 amino acids.

This chain links TRBV7-6 with TRBJ2-4, with 10 bases lining up with TRBD1. There are 15 residues in the CDR3. Germline CDR1 is SGHVS and CDR2 is FNYEAQ. Trimming took 3 bases from V and 8 from J; bases not matched to a gene: 7. CDR3 in DNA: TGTGCCAGCAGCTTCCGACAGGGGGCGCGGGACATTCAGTACTTC. Translating gives CASSFRQGARDIQYF.

This clone came up once. One end of the junction fails to match germline, which may point to a read error. The rearrangement links TRBV5-1 to TRBJ2-7, with 10 bases fitting TRBD2. Germline loops: CDR1 SGHRS, CDR2 YFSETQ. CDR3 length equals 16 residues. The DNA for the CDR3 is TGCGCCAGCACCTTGGAGGCTAGCGGGAGTTTCTACGAGCAGTACTTC. Amino acid sequence: CASTLEASGSFYEQYF.

As DNA, the CDR3 is TGTGCCAGCTGTTCCGGGACTTTAGGTTACTGCGAGCAGTACTTC. It specifies CASCSGTLGYCEQYF. V gene TRBV6-6 combines with J gene TRBJ2-7, with D perhaps TRBD2 (6 bases). The CDR3 is 15 residues long. The V and J ends lost 8 bases and 6 bases respectively, with 23 bases between them. Germline V CDR1 and CDR2: MNHNY, SVGAGI (reference sequence).

The chain has TRBV7-9 and TRBJ2-3; TRBD2 might be the D (6 bases). This CDR3 has 16 amino acids. Per germline, CDR1 SEHNR and CDR2 FQNEAQ (reference sequence). Trimming pared 5 bases from V and 4 bases from J, leaving 19 bases between. The CDR3 sequence: CASSPGERAGADTQYF. The CDR3 DNA follows: TGTGCCAGCAGCCCGGGGGAGCGGGCGGGTGCAGATACGCAGTATTTT. The full variable domain, rest sourced from reference TRBV7-9 and TRBJ2-3, is DTGVSQNPRHKITKRGQNVTFRCDPISEHNRLYWYRQTLGQGPEFLTYFQNEAQLEKSRLLSDRFSAERPKGSFSTLEIQRTEQGDSAMYLCASSPGERAGADTQYFGPGTRLTVL.

This clone was seen a single time. The chain links TRBV2 to TRBJ2-1; 10 bases align to TRBD2. The germline V gene has CDR1 SNHLY and CDR2 FYNNEI. With V trimmed by 6 bases and J by 1 base, 6 bases remained unmatched. The length of the CDR3 is 16 residues. The CDR3 here is CASRGPSGSSYNEQFF. CDR3 in DNA: TGTGCCAGCAGGGGCCCTAGCGGGAGTTCCTACAATGAGCAGTTCTTC.

The V gene is TRBV19, the J gene TRBJ1-5; no clear D. Trimming took off 0 bases at V and 1 base at J, with 16 bases between the two ends. The CDR3 sequence is 18 residues long. Germline V gene sequence: CDR1 LNHDA, CDR2 SQIVND (reference sequence). The CDR3 sequence is CASSIDWTTPRSNQPQHF. CDR3 bases: TGTGCCAGTAGTATAGATTGGACCACCCCCAGGAGCAATCAGCCCCAGCATTTT. The full variable domain, with the rest looked up from reference TRBV19 and TRBJ1-5, is DGGITQSPKYLFRKEGQNVTLSCEQNLNHDAMYWYRQDPGQGLRLIYYSQIVNDFQKGDIAEGYSVSREKKESFPLTVTSAQKNPTAFYLCASSIDWTTPRSNQPQHFGDGTRLSIL.

J is TRBJ1-2 and V is TRBV19; no definite D call. V dropped 2 bases and J dropped 3 bases, with 10 bases sitting between them. This CDR3 has 14 residues. Germline assignment: CDR1 LNHDA and CDR2 SQIVND (reference sequence). The chain's CDR3 is CASSIFETDYGYTF. CDR3 DNA: TGTGCCAGTAGTATATTCGAGACGGACTATGGCTACACCTTC.